Described below is a single T cell receptor beta chain sequence and its context. As yet, its antigen is unknown. Assay used: immunoSEQ multiplex PCR; TCRdb lists only in-frame clones, some missing. The sample records about 25,000 clones, roughly 80% being singletons. The data stem from a study of lymphopenia after photon versus proton radiotherapy. Notes on the study in general: In patients who died, overall survival fell as post-nadir TCR diversity dropped more. Authors raise, but do not show, better survival with proton therapy. Post-nadir diversity loss with photons came from oligoclonal expansion, particularly CD8+ Temra cells. Under photons, naive T cells and diversity fell while effector/memory populations rose.

This CDR3 has 15 residues. The germline V gene encodes CDR1 SGHTA and CDR2 FQGNSA. Trimming took 5 bases from V and 4 from J, leaving 15 bases between them. The sequencing here drew on peripheral blood, taken from a patient treated with photon-based radiotherapy. This receptor was taken from a woman in her fifties or sixties with pancreatic cancer. This chain connects TRBV7-2 to TRBJ1-5, with a weak D call TRBD1 (5 bases). The CDR3 protein is CASSVGSGGNQPQHF. The CDR3 DNA reads as TGTGCCAGCAGCGTTGGGTCGGGGGGGAATCAGCCCCAGCATTTT.